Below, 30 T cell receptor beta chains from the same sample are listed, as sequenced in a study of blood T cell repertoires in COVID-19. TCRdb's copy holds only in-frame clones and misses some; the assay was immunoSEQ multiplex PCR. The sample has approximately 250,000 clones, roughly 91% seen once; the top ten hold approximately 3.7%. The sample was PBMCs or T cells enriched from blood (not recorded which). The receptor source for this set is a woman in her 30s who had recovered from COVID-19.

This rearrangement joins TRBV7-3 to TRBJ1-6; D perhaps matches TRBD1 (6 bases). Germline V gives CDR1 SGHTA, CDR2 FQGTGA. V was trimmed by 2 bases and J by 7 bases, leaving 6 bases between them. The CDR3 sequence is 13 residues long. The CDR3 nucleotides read TGTGCCAGCAGCTTAGACAGGAATTCACCCCTCCACTTT. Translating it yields CASSLDRNSPLHF.

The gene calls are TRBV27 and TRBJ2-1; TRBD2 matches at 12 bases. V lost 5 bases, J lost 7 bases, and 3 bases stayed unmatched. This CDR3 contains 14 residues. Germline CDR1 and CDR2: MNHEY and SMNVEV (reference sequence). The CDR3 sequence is CASSTGTSGNEQFF. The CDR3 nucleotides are TGTGCCAGCAGTACGGGGACTAGCGGGAATGAGCAGTTCTTC.

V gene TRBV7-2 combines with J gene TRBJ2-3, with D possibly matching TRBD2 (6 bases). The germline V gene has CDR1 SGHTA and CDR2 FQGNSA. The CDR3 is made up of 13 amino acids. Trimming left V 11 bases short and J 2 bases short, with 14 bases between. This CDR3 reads CASSDVVTDTQYF. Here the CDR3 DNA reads TGTGCCTCTAGCGACGTTGTCACAGATACGCAGTATTTT.

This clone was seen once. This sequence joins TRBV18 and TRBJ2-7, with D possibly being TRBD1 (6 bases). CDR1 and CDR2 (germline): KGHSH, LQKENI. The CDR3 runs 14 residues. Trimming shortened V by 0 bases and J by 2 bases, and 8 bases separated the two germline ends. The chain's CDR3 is CASSPPGQPYEQYF. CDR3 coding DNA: TGTGCCAGCTCACCACCGGGACAACCCTACGAGCAGTACTTC. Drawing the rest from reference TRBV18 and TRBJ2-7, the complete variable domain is NAGVMQNPRHLVRRRGQEARLRCSPMKGHSHVYWYRQLPEEGLKFMVYLQKENIIDESGMPKERFSAEFPKEGPSILRIQQVVRGDSAAYFCASSPPGQPYEQYFGPGTRLTVT.

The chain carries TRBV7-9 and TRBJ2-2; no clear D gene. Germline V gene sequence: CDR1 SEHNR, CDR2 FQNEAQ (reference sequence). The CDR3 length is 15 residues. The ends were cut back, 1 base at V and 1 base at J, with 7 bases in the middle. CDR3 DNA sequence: TGTGCCAGCAGCTTAGAGGCGGTGAACACCGGGGAGCTGTTTTTT. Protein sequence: CASSLEAVNTGELFF.

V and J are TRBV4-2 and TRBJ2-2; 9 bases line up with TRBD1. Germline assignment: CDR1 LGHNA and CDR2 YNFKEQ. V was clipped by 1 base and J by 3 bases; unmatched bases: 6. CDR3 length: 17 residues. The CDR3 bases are TGTGCCAGCAGCCAAGCGGCGACAGGGGGAGACACCGGGGAGCTGTTTTTT. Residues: CASSQAATGGDTGELFF.

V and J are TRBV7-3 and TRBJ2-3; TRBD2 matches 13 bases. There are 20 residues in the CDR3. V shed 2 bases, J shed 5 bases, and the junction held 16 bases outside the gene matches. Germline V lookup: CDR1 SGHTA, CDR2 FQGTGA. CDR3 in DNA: TGTGCCAGCAGCTTATCGGGACTAGCGGGATATTCCCCCCGGGTAGATACGCAGTATTTT. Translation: CASSLSGLAGYSPRVDTQYF.

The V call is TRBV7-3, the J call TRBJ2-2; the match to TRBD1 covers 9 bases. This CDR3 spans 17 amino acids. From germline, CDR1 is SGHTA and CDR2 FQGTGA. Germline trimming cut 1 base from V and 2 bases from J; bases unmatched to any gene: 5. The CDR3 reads CASSLRGDRANTGELFF. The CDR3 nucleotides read TGTGCCAGCAGCTTAAGGGGGGACAGGGCAAACACCGGGGAGCTGTTTTTT.

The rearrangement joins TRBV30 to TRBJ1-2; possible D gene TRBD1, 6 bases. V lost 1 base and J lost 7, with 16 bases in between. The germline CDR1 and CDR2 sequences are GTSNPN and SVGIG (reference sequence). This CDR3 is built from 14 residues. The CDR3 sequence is CAWSEQGSSAGYTF. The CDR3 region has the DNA TGTGCCTGGAGTGAGCAGGGGAGTTCCGCTGGCTACACCTTC.

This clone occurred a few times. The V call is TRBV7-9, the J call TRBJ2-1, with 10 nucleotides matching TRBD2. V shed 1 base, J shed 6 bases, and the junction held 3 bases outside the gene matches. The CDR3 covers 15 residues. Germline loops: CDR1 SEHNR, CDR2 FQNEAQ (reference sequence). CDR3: CASSLVLAGVNEQFF. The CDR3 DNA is TGTGCCAGCAGCTTAGTTCTAGCGGGAGTCAATGAGCAGTTCTTC.

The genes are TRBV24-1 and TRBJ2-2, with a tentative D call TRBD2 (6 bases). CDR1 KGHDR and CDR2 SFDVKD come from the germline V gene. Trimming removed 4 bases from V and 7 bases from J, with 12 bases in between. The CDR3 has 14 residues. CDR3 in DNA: TGTGCCACCAGTGAGACTAGAACCAGCGGGGAGCTGTTTTTT. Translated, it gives CATSETRTSGELFF.

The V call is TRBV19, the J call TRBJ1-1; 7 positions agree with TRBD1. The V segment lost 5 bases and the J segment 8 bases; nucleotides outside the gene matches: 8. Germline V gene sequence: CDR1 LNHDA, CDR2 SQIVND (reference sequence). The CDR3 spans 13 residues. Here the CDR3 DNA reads TGTGCCAGTAGTCAACACAGGGGATTGGAAGCTTTCTTT. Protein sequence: CASSQHRGLEAFF.

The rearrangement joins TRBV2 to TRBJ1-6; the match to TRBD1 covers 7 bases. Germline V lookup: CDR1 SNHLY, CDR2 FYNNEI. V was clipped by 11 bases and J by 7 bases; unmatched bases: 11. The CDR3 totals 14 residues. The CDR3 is CAGRSTGHNSPLHF. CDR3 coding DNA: TGTGCCGGAAGATCGACAGGGCACAATTCACCCCTCCACTTT.

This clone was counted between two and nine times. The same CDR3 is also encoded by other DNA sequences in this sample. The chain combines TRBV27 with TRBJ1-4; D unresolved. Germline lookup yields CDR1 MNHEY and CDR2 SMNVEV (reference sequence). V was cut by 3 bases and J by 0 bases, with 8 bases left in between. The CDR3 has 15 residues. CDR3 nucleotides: TGTGCCAGCAGTTTTGCCGGGGCAACTAATGAAAAACTGTTTTTT. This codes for CASSFAGATNEKLFF.

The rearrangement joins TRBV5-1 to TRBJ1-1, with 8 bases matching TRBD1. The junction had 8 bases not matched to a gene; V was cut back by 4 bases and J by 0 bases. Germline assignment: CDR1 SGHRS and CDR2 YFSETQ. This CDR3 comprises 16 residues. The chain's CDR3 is CASSRPEQGVNTEAFF. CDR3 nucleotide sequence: TGCGCCAGCAGCCGGCCCGAACAGGGGGTGAACACTGAAGCTTTCTTT.

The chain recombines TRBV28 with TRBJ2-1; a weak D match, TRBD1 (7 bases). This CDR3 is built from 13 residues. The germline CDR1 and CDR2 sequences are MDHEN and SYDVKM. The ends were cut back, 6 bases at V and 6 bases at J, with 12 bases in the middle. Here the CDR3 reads CASREGQINEQFF. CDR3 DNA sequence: TGTGCCAGCAGGGAGGGACAGATCAATGAGCAGTTCTTC.

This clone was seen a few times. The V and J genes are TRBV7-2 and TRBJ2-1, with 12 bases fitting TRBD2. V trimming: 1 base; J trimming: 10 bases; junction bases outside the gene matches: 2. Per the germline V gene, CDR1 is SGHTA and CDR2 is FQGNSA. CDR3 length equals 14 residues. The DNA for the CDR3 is TGTGCCAGCAGCTTAGGACTAGCGGGAGCGGAGCAGTTCTTC. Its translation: CASSLGLAGAEQFF.

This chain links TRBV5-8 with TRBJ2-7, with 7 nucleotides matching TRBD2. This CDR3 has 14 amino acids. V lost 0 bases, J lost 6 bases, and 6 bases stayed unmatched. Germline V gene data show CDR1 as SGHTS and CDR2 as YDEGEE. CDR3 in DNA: TGTGCCAGCAGCTTGGGGCGGGAGCATACCGAGCAGTACTTC. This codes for CASSLGREHTEQYF.

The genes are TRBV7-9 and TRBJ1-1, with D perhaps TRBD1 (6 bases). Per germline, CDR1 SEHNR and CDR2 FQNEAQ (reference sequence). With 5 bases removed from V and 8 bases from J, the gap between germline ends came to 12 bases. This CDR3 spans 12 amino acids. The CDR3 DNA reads TGTGCCAGCAGCCCCTCTGGGACAGAAGCTTTCTTT. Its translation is CASSPSGTEAFF.

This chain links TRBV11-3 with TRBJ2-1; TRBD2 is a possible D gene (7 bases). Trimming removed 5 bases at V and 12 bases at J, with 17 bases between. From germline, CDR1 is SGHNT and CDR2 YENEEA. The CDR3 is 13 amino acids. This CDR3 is CASSPLGGGRQFF. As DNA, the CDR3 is TGTGCCAGCAGCCCACTGGGAGGGGGGCGGCAGTTCTTC. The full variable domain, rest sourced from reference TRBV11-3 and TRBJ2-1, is EAGVVQSPRYKIIEKKQPVAFWCNPISGHNTLYWYLQNLGQGPELLIRYENEEAVDDSQLPKDRFSAERLKGVDSTLKIQPAELGDSAVYLCASSPLGGGRQFFGPGTRLTVL.

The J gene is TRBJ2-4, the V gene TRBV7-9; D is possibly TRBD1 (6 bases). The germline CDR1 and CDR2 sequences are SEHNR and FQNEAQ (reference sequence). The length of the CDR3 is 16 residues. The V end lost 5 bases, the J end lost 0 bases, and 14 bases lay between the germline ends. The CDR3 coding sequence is TGTGCCAGCAGCCCAACAGGGTCCCTAGCCAAAAACATTCAGTACTTC. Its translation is CASSPTGSLAKNIQYF.

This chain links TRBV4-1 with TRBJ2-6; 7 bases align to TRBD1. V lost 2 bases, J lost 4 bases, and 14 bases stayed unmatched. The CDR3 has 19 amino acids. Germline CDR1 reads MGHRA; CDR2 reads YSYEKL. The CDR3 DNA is TGCGCCAGCAGCCAACCCCTAGGTAGGGGGCCCGGCGGGGCCAACGTCCTGACTTTC. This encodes CASSQPLGRGPGGANVLTF.

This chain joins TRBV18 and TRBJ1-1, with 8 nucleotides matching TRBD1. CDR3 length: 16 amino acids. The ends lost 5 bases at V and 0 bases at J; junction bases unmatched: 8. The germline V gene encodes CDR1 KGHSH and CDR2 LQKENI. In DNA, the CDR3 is TGTGCCAGCTCAGTAGGCAGGGGGCACGTGAACACTGAAGCTTTCTTT. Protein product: CASSVGRGHVNTEAFF.

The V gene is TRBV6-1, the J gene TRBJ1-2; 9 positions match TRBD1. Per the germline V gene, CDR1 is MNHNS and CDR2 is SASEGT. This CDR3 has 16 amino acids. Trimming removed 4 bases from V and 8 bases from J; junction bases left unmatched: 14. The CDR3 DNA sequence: TGTGCCAGCAGTGTGGGTACCGGGACAGGGTATGGCGGCTACACCTTC. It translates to CASSVGTGTGYGGYTF.

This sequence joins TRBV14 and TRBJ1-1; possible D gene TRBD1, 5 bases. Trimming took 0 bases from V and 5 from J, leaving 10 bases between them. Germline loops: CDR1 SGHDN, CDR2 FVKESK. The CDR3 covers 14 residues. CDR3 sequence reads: CASSQEFGGTEAFF. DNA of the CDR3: TGTGCCAGCAGCCAAGAGTTCGGGGGGACTGAAGCTTTCTTT.

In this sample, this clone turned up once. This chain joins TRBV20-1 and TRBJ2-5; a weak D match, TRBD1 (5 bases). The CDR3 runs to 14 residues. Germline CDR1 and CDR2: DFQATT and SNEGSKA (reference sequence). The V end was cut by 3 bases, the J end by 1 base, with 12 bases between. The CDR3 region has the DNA TGCAGTGCTAGTCTCCCAGGGCTCCAAGAGACCCAGTACTTC. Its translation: CSASLPGLQETQYF.

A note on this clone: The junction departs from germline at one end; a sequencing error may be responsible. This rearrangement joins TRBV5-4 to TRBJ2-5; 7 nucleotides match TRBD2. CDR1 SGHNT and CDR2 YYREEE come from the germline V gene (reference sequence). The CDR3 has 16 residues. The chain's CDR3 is CATSPRRGEGQETQYF. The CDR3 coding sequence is TGTGCCACCAGCCCACGACGGGGGGAGGGGCAAGAGACCCAGTACTTC.

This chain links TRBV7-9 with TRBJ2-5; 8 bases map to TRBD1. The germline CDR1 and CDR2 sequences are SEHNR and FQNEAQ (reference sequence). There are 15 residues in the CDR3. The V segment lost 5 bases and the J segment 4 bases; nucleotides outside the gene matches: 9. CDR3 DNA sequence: TGTGCCAGCAGCCCCATTGGACAGGGATCAGAGACCCAGTACTTC. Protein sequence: CASSPIGQGSETQYF.

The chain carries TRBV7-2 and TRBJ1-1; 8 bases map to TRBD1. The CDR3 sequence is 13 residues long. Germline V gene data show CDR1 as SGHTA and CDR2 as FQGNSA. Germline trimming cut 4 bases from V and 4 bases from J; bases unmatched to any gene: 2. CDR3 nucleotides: TGTGCCAGCAGCTCTGACAGGGGCACTGAAGCTTTCTTT. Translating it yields CASSSDRGTEAFF.

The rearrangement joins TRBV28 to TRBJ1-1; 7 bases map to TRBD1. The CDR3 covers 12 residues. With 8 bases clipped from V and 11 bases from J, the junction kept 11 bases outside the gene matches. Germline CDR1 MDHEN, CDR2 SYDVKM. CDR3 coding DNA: TGTGCCAGCTTGACCACGAGGGGGCTTGCTTTCTTT. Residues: CASLTTRGLAFF.